The rows below give T cell receptor beta chains drawn from one sample of a study of cytomegalovirus exposure and HLA in healthy donors. The repertoire was sequenced with immunoSEQ multiplex PCR; TCRdb's copy has only in-frame clones and lacks some. The sample has 100,000 to 150,000 clones, and its top ten clones hold under 2.5%. The sample consisted of PBMCs. Source of these receptors: a man in his forties in good health and CMV-seronegative. CDR3s include the opening cysteine and the closing phenylalanine or tryptophan. D genes are given only for firm matches.

V gene	CDR3 length	J gene	D gene	CDR3 DNA	CDR3 protein
TRBV19	14	TRBJ1-5	.	TGTGCCAGTACCAAGGAGGGGGGGCCTCAGCCCCAGCATTTT	CASTKEGGPQPQHF
TRBV5-1	17	TRBJ2-3	.	TGCGCCAGCAGCCCCGGAGATCGGCGGGTTAGCACAGATACGCAGTATTTT	CASSPGDRRVSTDTQYF
TRBV6-5	14	TRBJ1-1	TRBD1	TGTGCCAGCAGAACCGGGACAGCGAACACTGAAGCTTTCTTT	CASRTGTANTEAFF
TRBV28	14	TRBJ2-7	.	TGTGCCAGCAGTTTTTGGGGGGAGGCCTACGAGCAGTACTTC	CASSFWGEAYEQYF
TRBV11-3	17	TRBJ2-1	TRBD2	TGTGCCAGCAGCTCAGCGGCGGGAGGGCCAGGTTGGAATGAGCAGTTCTTC	CASSSAAGGPGWNEQFF
TRBV27	14	TRBJ2-7	TRBD1	TGTGCCAGCAGTGGGACAGGGAAATTCTACGAGCAGTACTTC	CASSGTGKFYEQYF
TRBV30	15	TRBJ1-5	TRBD1	TGTGCCTGGAGTGTACGTCAGGGGGGCAATCAGCCCCAGCATTTT	CAWSVRQGGNQPQHF
TRBV5-1	14	TRBJ2-7	TRBD2	TGCGCCAGCAGCCAAGGGACTAGCGAGGTCGAGCAGTACTTC	CASSQGTSEVEQYF
TRBV6-5	14	TRBJ2-5	.	TGTGCCAGCAGTCTTGGGGGGGCGCAAGAGACCCAGTACTTC	CASSLGGAQETQYF
TRBV4-1	12	TRBJ2-1	.	TGCGCCAGCAGCCATCTGGGAGGAGAGCAGTTCTTC	CASSHLGGEQFF
TRBV28	15	TRBJ2-1	TRBD2	TGTGCCAGCAGATCCGGGAGGGCCGAATACAATGAGCAGTTCTTC	CASRSGRAEYNEQFF
TRBV11-3	15	TRBJ2-3	.	TGTGCCAGCACCCTGGGGGCCAGGGAAGCAGATACGCAGTATTTT	CASTLGAREADTQYF
TRBV4-2	16	TRBJ2-7	.	TGTGCCAGCAGCCAAGATTTCACGGAGAGCTCCTACGAGCAGTACTTC	CASSQDFTESSYEQYF
TRBV28	14	TRBJ1-1	.	TGTGCCAGCAGTTTGGGCGGAGGTTACACTGAAGCTTTCTTT	CASSLGGGYTEAFF
TRBV6-5	16	TRBJ1-6	.	TGTGCCAGCAGTTACCGGGGTGGGGGGGGCGGTTCACCCCTCCACTTT	CASSYRGGGGGSPLHF
TRBV2	15	TRBJ1-2	.	TGTGCCAGCAGTGAAGCCCCCAGGGCCCAATATGGCTACACCTTC	CASSEAPRAQYGYTF
TRBV2	14	TRBJ2-1	TRBD2	TGTGCCAGCAGTGAGACTAGCGGGAGCAATGAGCAGTTCTTC	CASSETSGSNEQFF
TRBV27	14	TRBJ1-1	.	TGTGCCAGCACCCTTGGGGGCATGAACACTGAAGCTTTCTTT	CASTLGGMNTEAFF
TRBV4-2	15	TRBJ1-5	.	TGTGCCAGCAGCCAAGCCAGGGTAATCGATCAGCCCCAGCATTTT	CASSQARVIDQPQHF
TRBV11-2	16	TRBJ1-6	TRBD1	TGTGCCAGCAGCTTTGAGTCGGGACAGGGGGGTTCACCCCTCCACTTT	CASSFESGQGGSPLHF
TRBV30	14	TRBJ1-1	.	TGTGCCCGGAGTGCCCCCGGGAAGGACACTGAAGCTTTCTTT	CARSAPGKDTEAFF
TRBV6-5	14	TRBJ2-1	TRBD1	TGTGCCAGCAGTACTGGGACAGGGCCCAATGAGCAGTTCTTC	CASSTGTGPNEQFF
TRBV19	12	TRBJ1-1	.	TGTGCCAGTAGTATAGAGGACAGTGAAGCTTTCTTT	CASSIEDSEAFF